A single sample gave rise to the 25 T cell receptor beta chains below, sequenced in a study of control samples from healthy donors and cancer patients. Generated by immunoSEQ multiplex PCR, the TCRdb table keeps only in-frame clones and is missing some. In the table there are about 170,000 clones, 91% of which are singletons. The sample comprised blood. These receptors were taken from a woman aged 25 to 45 in good health.

The rearrangement links TRBV7-9 to TRBJ2-7, with 7 bases matching TRBD1. This CDR3 is 14 amino acids long. Trimming at V came to 5 bases and at J to 0 bases, leaving 4 bases not matched to a gene. Germline lookup yields CDR1 SEHNR and CDR2 FQNEAQ (reference sequence). CDR3 region: CASSEQGSSYEQYF. CDR3 coding DNA: TGTGCCAGCAGCGAACAGGGGAGCTCCTACGAGCAGTACTTC.

The rearrangement uses TRBV19 and TRBJ1-4; the D gene is possibly TRBD1 (6 bases). The CDR3 has 14 amino acids. Germline V gene lookup returns CDR1 LNHDA and CDR2 SQIVND (reference sequence). V lost 0 bases and J 8 bases, leaving 10 bases between the germline ends. The CDR3 protein is CASSIETGREKLFF. CDR3 bases: TGTGCCAGTAGTATAGAGACAGGCCGGGAAAAACTGTTTTTT.

J is TRBJ2-7 and V is TRBV18; a possible D gene is TRBD1 (6 bases). The germline V and J ends were trimmed by 5 bases and 3 bases, with 8 bases remaining between them. Germline V gene data show CDR1 as KGHSH and CDR2 as LQKENI. There are 12 residues in the CDR3. The CDR3, as DNA: TGTGCCAGCTCAAAGGACAGCTACGAGCAGTACTTC. Residues: CASSKDSYEQYF.

The chain uses TRBV27 and TRBJ1-3, with D uncertain. The germline V gene has CDR1 MNHEY and CDR2 SMNVEV (reference sequence). Trimming took off 8 bases at V and 4 bases at J, with 15 bases between the two ends. The CDR3 is 14 residues long. The DNA of the CDR3 is TGTGCCAGCCGATCCACCGGAGCCGGAAACACCATATATTTT. It specifies CASRSTGAGNTIYF.

Concerning this clone itself: Other nucleotide sequences from this sample produce the same CDR3. V usage is TRBV11-2 and J usage is TRBJ1-5; D not certain. The CDR3 covers 13 residues. Deletions cut 1 base from V and 6 bases from J, with 7 bases between. In germline, CDR1 is SGHAT, CDR2 FQNNGV. In DNA form, the CDR3 reads TGTGCCAGCAGCTTAGGGGTTGGTCAGCCCCAGCATTTT. It is translated as CASSLGVGQPQHF.

The CDR3 here is CAISEGAGSYGYTF. Written as DNA, the CDR3 is TGTGCCATCAGTGAAGGGGCAGGGAGCTATGGCTACACCTTC. The V call is TRBV10-3, the J call TRBJ1-2; D possibly corresponds to TRBD1 (5 bases). CDR1 ENHRY and CDR2 SYGVKD come from the germline V gene. V was trimmed by 3 bases and J by 4 bases, leaving 12 bases between them. This CDR3 region has 14 residues.

The chain combines TRBV5-1 with TRBJ1-2; TRBD1 matches at 8 bases. The ends lost 5 bases at V and 1 base at J; junction bases unmatched: 1. The CDR3 is 13 amino acids. The germline gives CDR1 SGHRS, CDR2 YFSETQ. The CDR3 sequence: CASRQGVNYGYTF. CDR3 coding DNA: TGCGCCAGCAGACAGGGGGTTAACTATGGCTACACCTTC.

The gene calls are TRBV6-5 and TRBJ1-1; D not certain. This CDR3 comprises 13 residues. The germline V gene has CDR1 MNHEY and CDR2 SVGAGI. The V gene lost 7 bases and the J gene lost 7 bases, with 16 bases spanning the gap. CDR3 bases: TGTGCCAGCACCACTGGGGAACACTATGAAGCTTTCTTT. This gives the protein CASTTGEHYEAFF.

The V and J genes are TRBV11-2 and TRBJ1-4; D is unresolved. Germline CDR1 and CDR2: SGHAT and FQNNGV. V lost 1 base to trimming and J lost 0 bases, with 6 bases between them. The CDR3 loop spans 15 amino acids. CDR3 loop: CASSLGRATNEKLFF. In DNA, the CDR3 is TGTGCCAGCAGCTTAGGGAGGGCAACTAATGAAAAACTGTTTTTT.

J is TRBJ2-5 and V is TRBV7-8, with D possibly being TRBD2 (6 bases). Germline V lookup: CDR1 SGHVS, CDR2 FQNEAQ. The CDR3 contains 15 residues. Trimming cost V 1 base and J 3 bases, with 12 bases left between them. The CDR3 coding sequence is TGTGCCAGCAGCTTAGGGGGCGGGACCAAAGAGACCCAGTACTTC. Protein sequence: CASSLGGGTKETQYF.

The V gene is TRBV6-1, the J gene TRBJ2-2; D gene unclear. Germline CDR1 MNHNS, CDR2 SASEGT. V lost 4 bases and J lost 0, with 12 bases in between. This CDR3 region has 16 residues. The CDR3 region has the DNA TGTGCCAGCAGTGCAAGGTCAAACGCGAACACCGGGGAGCTGTTTTTT. Its protein is CASSARSNANTGELFF.

In this sample, this clone turned up once. The V gene is TRBV11-2, the J gene TRBJ2-5, with D unclear. CDR3 length: 15 residues. Germline CDR1 and CDR2: SGHAT and FQNNGV. V shed 1 base and J shed 1 base, with 10 bases lying between them. CDR3 amino acids: CASSLVASIQETQYF. The DNA of the CDR3 is TGTGCCAGCAGCTTAGTAGCTAGTATCCAAGAGACCCAGTACTTC.

This sequence joins TRBV19 and TRBJ1-5, with TRBD1 as a possible D gene (5 bases). The V end lost 3 bases, the J end lost 3 bases, and 9 bases lay between the germline ends. This CDR3 contains 14 residues. Germline loops: CDR1 LNHDA, CDR2 SQIVND (reference sequence). The CDR3 reads CASSIRAFNQPQHF. For the CDR3, the DNA is TGTGCCAGTAGTATCAGGGCCTTCAATCAGCCCCAGCATTTT.

The chain carries TRBV6-5 and TRBJ2-7; D may correspond to TRBD1 or TRBD2 (5 bases each). Germline V CDR1 and CDR2: MNHEY, SVGAGI. The length of the CDR3 is 14 residues. The V end lost 0 bases, the J end lost 4 bases, and 10 bases lay between the germline ends. As DNA, the CDR3 is TGTGCCAGCAGTTACTCGAATGAGGGGTACGAGCAGTACTTC. It translates to CASSYSNEGYEQYF.

This chain connects TRBV4-3 to TRBJ2-2; D is perhaps TRBD2 (5 bases). Germline lookup yields CDR1 LGHNA and CDR2 YSLEER. This CDR3 is built from 16 residues. Trimming left V 0 bases short and J 5 bases short, with 13 bases between. In nucleotides, the CDR3 is TGCGCCAGCAGCCAAGAAAGCGGAGTCGGGACCGGGGAGCTGTTTTTT. Protein sequence: CASSQESGVGTGELFF.

The J gene is TRBJ2-1, the V gene TRBV4-2; 9 bases align to TRBD2. The V gene end was trimmed by 0 bases and the J gene end by 7 bases; junction bases not matched to a gene: 4. Per germline, CDR1 LGHNA and CDR2 YNFKEQ. The CDR3 loop spans 15 amino acids. DNA for the CDR3: TGTGCCAGCAGCCAAGATAGCGGGAGAGTAAATGAGCAGTTCTTC. The encoded protein is CASSQDSGRVNEQFF.

The chain combines TRBV7-3 with TRBJ1-2; D remains unclear. CDR1 and CDR2 from the germline V gene are SGHTA and FQGTGA. The CDR3 is 13 residues long. V was shortened by 2 bases and J by 0 bases, with 4 bases between the two germline ends. CDR3 protein: CASSLGANYGYTF. The CDR3 region has the DNA TGTGCCAGCAGCTTAGGAGCTAACTATGGCTACACCTTC.

The CDR3 sequence is CASSYLGRNQPQHF. The CDR3 DNA follows: TGTGCCAGCAGTTACCTAGGGCGCAATCAGCCCCAGCATTTT. The chain recombines TRBV6-5 with TRBJ1-5; D remains ambiguous. The V end lost 2 bases, the J end lost 2 bases, and 7 bases lay between the germline ends. Germline CDR1 is MNHEY and CDR2 is SVGAGI. The CDR3 is made up of 14 amino acids.

The chain recombines TRBV3-1 (or the pseudogene TRBV3-2) with TRBJ1-2, with 7 bases that match TRBD1. In germline, CDR1 is LGHDT, CDR2 YNNKEL (reference sequence). The CDR3 sequence is 13 residues long. V dropped 4 bases and J dropped 5; count of bases not matched to a gene: 4. The CDR3, as DNA: TGTGCCAGCAGCCGACAGGGCCTTTATGGCTACACCTTC. This codes for CASSRQGLYGYTF.

This clone has just a few counts. The V gene is TRBV24-1, the J gene TRBJ2-1; no clear D gene. V dropped 6 bases and J dropped 4 bases, with 6 bases sitting between them. This CDR3 is built from 12 residues. CDR1 is KGHDR, CDR2 SFDVKD, per germline. In DNA form, the CDR3 reads TGTGCCACCAGTAGTCAGTACAATGAGCAGTTCTTC. Protein sequence: CATSSQYNEQFF.

The rearrangement joins TRBV6-4 to TRBJ2-1; 9 bases agree with TRBD2. Losses at the gene ends were 1 base for V and 6 bases for J; bases not matched to a gene: 1. The CDR3 consists of 14 residues. Germline values: CDR1 MRHNA, CDR2 SNTAGT. The CDR3 protein is CASSDLAGVNEQFF. The CDR3 nucleotides are TGTGCCAGCAGTGACTTAGCGGGAGTCAATGAGCAGTTCTTC.

The chain joins TRBV4-1 to TRBJ1-2, with 8 bases that match TRBD1. CDR3 length: 15 amino acids. Per the germline V gene, CDR1 is MGHRA and CDR2 is YSYEKL. J was trimmed by 2 bases and V by 5 bases; bases with no gene match: 7. CDR3 coding DNA: TGCGCCAGCAGCTCCCAGGGGGCGCGGAACTATGGCTACACCTTC. Translation: CASSSQGARNYGYTF.

J is TRBJ1-2 and V is TRBV7-2; 7 nucleotides line up with TRBD1. Losses at the gene ends were 1 base for V and 6 bases for J; bases not matched to a gene: 2. The CDR3 contains 13 residues. Per germline, CDR1 SGHTA and CDR2 FQGNSA. CDR3 region: CASSLGRGDGYTF. CDR3 sequence (DNA): TGTGCCAGCAGCTTAGGCAGGGGGGATGGCTACACCTTC.

The chain recombines TRBV19 with TRBJ1-4, with D possibly TRBD1 on 6 matching bases. V was clipped by 6 bases and J by 4 bases, with 12 bases between them. This CDR3 has 14 residues. CDR1 LNHDA and CDR2 SQIVND come from the germline V gene (reference sequence). As DNA, the CDR3 is TGTGCCAGTAGACTTGGACAGATTAATGAAAAACTGTTTTTT. Residues: CASRLGQINEKLFF. The full variable domain, completed using reference TRBV19 and TRBJ1-4, is DGGITQSPKYLFRKEGQNVTLSCEQNLNHDAMYWYRQDPGQGLRLIYYSQIVNDFQKGDIAEGYSVSREKKESFPLTVTSAQKNPTAFYLCASRLGQINEKLFFGSGTQLSVL.

The chain couples TRBV5-6 to TRBJ1-5; possible D gene TRBD1, 5 bases. Germline CDR1 SGHDT, CDR2 YYEEEE. The CDR3 covers 15 residues. V was pared by 1 base and J by 1 base, with 9 bases between. As DNA, the CDR3 is TGTGCCAGCAGCTTGCTCCAGGGAAGCAATCAGCCCCAGCATTTT. This gives the protein CASSLLQGSNQPQHF.